What follows are 13 T cell receptor beta chains derived from one specimen sequenced in a study of cytomegalovirus exposure and HLA in healthy donors. In the PCR, 60 Vbeta and 13 Jbeta primers were used. TCRdb's table, derived via immunoSEQ multiplex PCR, lists solely in-frame clones and lacks some. The sample holds 99,000 or so clones, around four fifths seen once. The specimen sequenced was PBMCs. These receptor sequences come from a woman between 40 and 55 years old in good health and CMV-seropositive.

The chain employs TRBV7-8 and TRBJ2-5; D perhaps matches TRBD1 (6 bases). Germline CDR1 and CDR2: SGHVS and FQNEAQ. The CDR3 has 15 residues. Trimming removed 8 bases from V and 2 bases from J, with 18 bases in between. For the CDR3, the DNA is TGTGCCAGCCACCTCTACAGGGTAGGGCAAGAGACCCAGTACTTC. This gives the protein CASHLYRVGQETQYF.

This clone was observed a few times. V gene TRBV20-1 combines with J gene TRBJ1-1; no definite D call. The CDR3 runs 11 residues. V dropped 5 bases and J dropped 8 bases, with 12 bases sitting between them. The germline gives CDR1 DFQATT, CDR2 SNEGSKA (reference sequence). CDR3 coding DNA: TGCAGTGCTGAAACATACAAAGAAGCTTTCTTT. Its translation is CSAETYKEAFF.

This clone appeared a few times. This chain connects TRBV27 to TRBJ2-1, with 12 bases identical to TRBD2. Looked up from germline, CDR1 is MNHEY and CDR2 is SMNVEV (reference sequence). This CDR3 has 18 amino acids. Germline trimming cut 3 bases from V and 1 base from J; bases unmatched to any gene: 7. CDR3 DNA sequence: TGTGCCAGCAGTTTGTTCGGCCTAGCGGGAGGGTCCTACAATGAGCAGTTCTTC. It yields the protein CASSLFGLAGGSYNEQFF.

This chain uses TRBV15 with TRBJ2-1; D unclear. The CDR3 consists of 14 residues. Germline V CDR1 and CDR2: LNHNV, YYDKDF (reference sequence). CDR3 protein: CGQPGGSSHNEQFF. In DNA, the CDR3 is TGTGGCCAGCCGGGTGGGTCATCCCACAATGAGCAGTTCTTC.

The J gene is TRBJ2-7, the V gene TRBV28; D remains ambiguous. The CDR3 covers 15 residues. CDR1 MDHEN and CDR2 SYDVKM come from the germline V gene. The V end was cut by 4 bases, the J end by 2 bases, with 15 bases between. In DNA, the CDR3 is TGTGCCAGCAGTTCCCCCGCCCTAGGCGCCTACGAGCAGTACTTC. Translated, it gives CASSSPALGAYEQYF.

The chain is built from TRBV6-4 and TRBJ2-2; perhaps TRBD1 as D (6 bases). CDR3 size: 16 residues. Trimming removed 5 bases at V and 0 bases at J, with 13 bases between. Germline CDR1 MRHNA, CDR2 SNTAGT. Written as DNA, the CDR3 is TGTGCCAGCAGTAGGAAGGGGGTAACGAACACCGGGGAGCTGTTTTTT. Residues: CASSRKGVTNTGELFF.

V usage is TRBV5-1 and J usage is TRBJ2-1; perhaps TRBD1 as D (6 bases). Germline V gene sequence: CDR1 SGHRS, CDR2 YFSETQ. This CDR3 spans 14 amino acids. V lost 0 bases, J lost 4 bases, and 8 bases lay in between. CDR3 sequence reads: CASSLATGYNEQFF. The CDR3 DNA sequence: TGCGCCAGCAGCTTGGCGACAGGATACAATGAGCAGTTCTTC.

This chain links TRBV28 with TRBJ1-2, with a weak D call TRBD1 (5 bases). The CDR3 sequence is 13 residues long. Trimming cost V 10 bases and J 4 bases, with 16 bases left between them. Germline CDR1 reads MDHEN; CDR2 reads SYDVKM. CDR3 in amino acids: CATLDQGRYGYTF. CDR3 bases: TGTGCCACCCTTGATCAGGGCCGCTATGGCTACACCTTC.

J is TRBJ1-2 and V is TRBV28; 8 bases are shared with TRBD1. The CDR3 runs 15 residues. V dropped 5 bases and J dropped 5; count of bases not matched to a gene: 10. CDR1 is MDHEN and CDR2 is SYDVKM in the germline V gene. The CDR3 sequence: CASSTRTGYRYGYTF. CDR3 coding DNA: TGTGCCAGCAGTACCCGGACAGGGTATCGGTATGGCTACACCTTC.

With regard to this clone: One end of the junction varies from germline; a read error may be responsible. The gene calls are TRBV10-3 and TRBJ2-7; 7 bases match TRBD1. In germline, CDR1 is ENHRY, CDR2 SYGVKD. CDR3 length equals 18 residues. Here the CDR3 reads CAISDDRVADILSYERYF. DNA for the CDR3: TGTGCCATCAGTGACGACAGGGTCGCGGACATTCTCTCCTACGAGCGGTACTTC.

The chain carries TRBV7-9 and TRBJ2-7; D not certain. The germline V and J ends were trimmed by 4 bases and 0 bases, with 4 bases remaining between them. CDR1 and CDR2 (germline): SEHNR, FQNEAQ (reference sequence). The CDR3 consists of 12 residues. CDR3 in amino acids: CASSSLSYEQYF. CDR3 nucleotides: TGTGCCAGCAGCTCCCTCTCCTACGAGCAGTACTTC. Complete variable domain (other parts from reference TRBV7-9 and TRBJ2-7): DTGVSQNPRHKITKRGQNVTFRCDPISEHNRLYWYRQTLGQGPEFLTYFQNEAQLEKSRLLSDRFSAERPKGSFSTLEIQRTEQGDSAMYLCASSSLSYEQYFGPGTRLTVT.

This clone was recorded only once. A junction end diverges from the germline sequence, so it may reflect a read error. The V gene is TRBV5-1, the J gene TRBJ2-7; TRBD2 aligns across 12 bases. Per the germline V gene, CDR1 is SGHRS and CDR2 is YFSETQ. The CDR3 runs to 16 residues. The CDR3 sequence: CAGSFQTSGSSYEQYF. The CDR3 DNA follows: TGCGCCGGCAGCTTTCAGACTAGCGGGAGCTCCTACGAGCAGTACTTC.

The chain uses TRBV4-2 and TRBJ2-1; tentative D call: TRBD2 (6 bases). Per the germline V gene, CDR1 is LGHNA and CDR2 is YNFKEQ. V was trimmed by 1 base and J by 2 bases, leaving 12 bases between them. This CDR3 region has 16 residues. The CDR3 sequence: CASSQGGTATYNEQFF. In DNA form, the CDR3 reads TGTGCCAGCAGCCAAGGCGGGACCGCGACCTACAATGAGCAGTTCTTC.